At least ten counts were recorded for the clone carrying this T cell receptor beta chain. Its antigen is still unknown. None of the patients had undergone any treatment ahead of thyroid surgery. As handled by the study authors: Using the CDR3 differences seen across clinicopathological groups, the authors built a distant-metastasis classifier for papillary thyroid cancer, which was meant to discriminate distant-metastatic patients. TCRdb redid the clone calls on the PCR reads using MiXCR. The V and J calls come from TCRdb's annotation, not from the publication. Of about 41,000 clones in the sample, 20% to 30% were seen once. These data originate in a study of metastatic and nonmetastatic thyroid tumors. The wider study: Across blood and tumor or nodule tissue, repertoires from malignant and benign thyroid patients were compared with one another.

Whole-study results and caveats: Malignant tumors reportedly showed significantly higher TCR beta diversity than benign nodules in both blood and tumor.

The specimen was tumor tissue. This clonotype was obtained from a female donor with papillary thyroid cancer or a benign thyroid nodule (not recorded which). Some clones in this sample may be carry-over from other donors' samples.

The CDR3 coding sequence is TGTGCCAGCAGCATACTTGTCGGGGAGCTGTTTTTT. This gives the protein CASSILVGELFF. The J gene is TRBJ2-2, the V gene TRBV6-1; D not resolved. Per germline, CDR1 MNHNS and CDR2 SASEGT. The CDR3 has 12 residues. V was cut by 6 bases and J by 7 bases, with 9 bases left in between.